Listed below are T cell receptor beta chains from one sample, sequenced in a study of shared clonotypes between healthy human individuals. The method was immunoSEQ multiplex PCR; TCRdb's version includes in-frame clones alone and lacks a portion of them. The sample shows about 500,000 clones, 70% to 80% of them seen only once. Material for sequencing was PBMCs. These receptors were obtained from a woman aged 40 to 50 in good health. Some clones in this sample may be carry-over from other donors' samples. The CDR3 runs from the conserved cysteine through the conserved F or W. The D gene is left open where the match is weak. Some rows mark clone size as missing; the rest say once, few, many or name a class of expanded clone.

V	size	D	J	DNA	CDR3
TRBV7-3	few	TRBD2	TRBJ2-7	TGTGCCAGCAGCCGTACCGGGACTAGCGCATCCTACGAGCAGTACTTC	CASSRTGTSASYEQYF
TRBV5-1	.	.	TRBJ2-2	TGCGCCAGCAGCTTGGCCACTGGTAACTACTACACCGGGGAGCTGTTTTTT	CASSLATGNYYTGELFF
TRBV5-1	.	TRBD1	TRBJ2-1	TGCGCCAGCAGCTTGGGACAGGGGAAGTACAATGAGCAGTTCTTC	CASSLGQGKYNEQFF
TRBV25-1	few	TRBD1	TRBJ2-4	TGTGCCAGCAGTAAGGGACAGTGGAACATTCAGTACTTC	CASSKGQWNIQYF
TRBV6-6	.	TRBD1	TRBJ1-4	TGTGCCAGCAGTCGCCCAGGACAGGGGGAAAAACTGTTTTTT	CASSRPGQGEKLFF
TRBV13	once	.	TRBJ2-3	TGTGCCAGCAGCCTGGAGGGCCAAACAGATACGCAGTATTTT	CASSLEGQTDTQYF
TRBV18	.	.	TRBJ2-6	TGTGCCAGCTCACCAACCAGGGACAAGGGCCTGACTTTC	CASSPTRDKGLTF
TRBV25-1	.	.	TRBJ1-5	TGTGCCAGCAGTGAGTTGGGGGGAGTGGACGATCAGCCCCAGCATTTT	CASSELGGVDDQPQHF
TRBV19	few	.	TRBJ2-2	TGTGCCAGTAGTATCGCGGGGCTAACCGGGGAGCTGTTTTTT	CASSIAGLTGELFF
TRBV2	.	TRBD1	TRBJ1-2	TGTGCCAGCAGTTCAGAACAGGGGATCTATGGCTACACCTTC	CASSSEQGIYGYTF
TRBV5-1	.	TRBD2	TRBJ2-5	TGCGCCAGCACTGATTCTAGCGGCGGGGAAGAGACCCAGTACTTC	CASTDSSGGEETQYF
TRBV30	few	.	TRBJ1-5	TGTGCCTGGAGTAAGGTAGGACAAGCCGGTGGGCCCCAGCATTTT	CAWSKVGQAGGPQHF
TRBV6-5	once	.	TRBJ1-1	TGTGCCAGCAGTTACTCGAATGGGGCCGTGAACACTGAAGCTTTCTTT	CASSYSNGAVNTEAFF
TRBV7-7	.	TRBD2	TRBJ2-1	TGTGCTAGCAGCTTAGCGGGGACATTTCCCTACAATGAGCAGTTCTTC	CASSLAGTFPYNEQFF
TRBV28	.	.	TRBJ2-1	TGTGCCAGCAGTTCACCCCCGGCAGGGGTCGGTGAGCAGTTCTTC	CASSSPPAGVGEQFF
TRBV28	.	TRBD1	TRBJ2-7	TGTGCCAGCAGTCCAGGGGGCTTTTTAGACGAGCAGTACTTC	CASSPGGFLDEQYF
TRBV6-5	.	TRBD1	TRBJ1-1	TGTGCCAGCAGTTACGGGACAGGGTTCCGTAGGACTGAAGCTTTCTTT	CASSYGTGFRRTEAFF